What follows are 10 T cell receptor beta chains derived from one specimen sequenced in a study of breast tumors, draining lymph nodes, adjacent tissues. TCRdb re-analysed the multiplex PCR reads in MiXCR, keeping a single row per CDR3 protein. The sample lists 45,000 or so distinct CDR3 sequences; around 23% were seen once. Sequenced input: breast tumor tissue. These receptors all stem from a female donor with breast cancer. Some clones in this sample may be carry-over from other donors' samples.

The chain has TRBV19 and TRBJ2-1; D is unresolved. This CDR3 has 13 residues. The V end was cut by 4 bases, the J end by 9 bases, with 13 bases between. The germline CDR1 and CDR2 sequences are LNHDA and SQIVND (reference sequence). CDR3 protein: CASSRLVISEQFF. The CDR3 nucleotides are TGTGCCAGTAGTAGGCTAGTTATAAGTGAGCAGTTCTTC.

There are many counts of this clonotype. The gene calls are TRBV20-1 and TRBJ2-1; 7 bases align to TRBD2. V shed 3 bases and J 1 base; nucleotides not matched to a gene: 6. The germline V gene encodes CDR1 DFQATT and CDR2 SNEGSKA (reference sequence). The CDR3 contains 15 residues. CDR3 bases: TGCAGTGCTAGGGGGCAGCGGGGATCCTACAATGAGCAGTTCTTC. Translating it yields CSARGQRGSYNEQFF.

This clonotype was seen at least ten times. The chain combines TRBV27 with TRBJ2-7; D is ambiguous. The germline V gene has CDR1 MNHEY and CDR2 SMNVEV (reference sequence). CDR3 length: 11 residues. Trimming removed 6 bases from V and 0 bases from J, with 3 bases in between. The CDR3 spells CASRSSYEQYF. CDR3 bases: TGTGCCAGCAGGAGCTCCTACGAGCAGTACTTC.

This clonotype was seen repeatedly, ten times or more. The CDR3 here is CASTVGGSTDTQYF. The CDR3 nucleotides are TGTGCCAGCACCGTGGGGGGTAGCACAGATACGCAGTATTTT. J is TRBJ2-3 and V is TRBV9; tentatively, D is TRBD2 (6 bases). CDR1 and CDR2 (germline): SGDLS, YYNGEE. V was shortened by 6 bases and J by 0 bases, with 11 bases between the two germline ends. The CDR3 runs to 14 residues.

In this sample, this clonotype turned up many times. The chain couples TRBV5-8 to TRBJ2-7, with 10 positions matching TRBD1. J gave up 5 bases and V 4 bases, and 6 bases lay outside the gene matches. Germline V lookup: CDR1 SGHTS, CDR2 YDEGEE. The CDR3 is made up of 14 amino acids. CDR3 region: CASSGRQGAHEQYF. CDR3 coding DNA: TGTGCCAGCAGCGGCCGACAGGGGGCGCACGAGCAGTACTTC.

In this sample, this clonotype turned up many times. In DNA form, the CDR3 reads TGCAGCGTCGAGGGTGGGGCAGATACGCAGTATTTT. Encoded protein: CSVEGGADTQYF. The V call is TRBV29-1, the J call TRBJ2-3; TRBD2 might be the D (5 bases). Trimming took 6 bases from V and 4 from J, leaving 11 bases between them. CDR1 and CDR2 from the germline V gene are SQVTM and ANQGSEA. This CDR3 comprises 12 residues.

The chain has TRBV18 and TRBJ2-5; no clear D. CDR1 is KGHSH and CDR2 is LQKENI in the germline V gene. The ends were cut back, 3 bases at V and 2 bases at J, with 13 bases in the middle. The CDR3 length is 15 residues. The CDR3 sequence: CASSPEIDMQETQYF. The CDR3 DNA is TGTGCCAGCTCACCGGAGATAGATATGCAAGAGACCCAGTACTTC.

With regard to this clonotype: A read error is possible here, since a much larger clone lies one base away. The chain uses TRBV19 and TRBJ2-7, with D possibly being TRBD1 or TRBD2 (5 bases each). CDR1 is LNHDA and CDR2 is SQIVND in the germline V gene (reference sequence). CDR3 length equals 14 residues. The CDR3 sequence is CASSINRGAYEQHF. The CDR3 coding sequence is TGTGCCAGTAGTATTAATCGGGGCGCCTACGAGCAGCACTTC.

In regard to this clonotype: One end of the junction is discordant with germline, which a read error may explain. The rearrangement links TRBV6-2 or TRBV6-3 to TRBJ2-6; a possible D gene is TRBD1 (5 bases). Germline CDR1 reads MNHEY; CDR2 reads SVGEGT. This CDR3 has 14 amino acids. DNA of the CDR3: TGTGCCAACAGCCTTGATTCTGGGGCCAGCGTCCTGACTTTC. Its protein is CANSLDSGASVLTF.

This clonotype was found many times. The chain recombines TRBV6-1 with TRBJ2-7; maybe TRBD2 (6 bases). Germline V gives CDR1 MNHNS, CDR2 SASEGT. V was trimmed by 0 bases and J by 2 bases, leaving 11 bases between them. This CDR3 has 15 amino acids. CDR3 loop: CASSEATGEAYEQYF. The CDR3 nucleotides are TGTGCCAGCAGTGAAGCGACGGGAGAAGCCTACGAGCAGTACTTC.